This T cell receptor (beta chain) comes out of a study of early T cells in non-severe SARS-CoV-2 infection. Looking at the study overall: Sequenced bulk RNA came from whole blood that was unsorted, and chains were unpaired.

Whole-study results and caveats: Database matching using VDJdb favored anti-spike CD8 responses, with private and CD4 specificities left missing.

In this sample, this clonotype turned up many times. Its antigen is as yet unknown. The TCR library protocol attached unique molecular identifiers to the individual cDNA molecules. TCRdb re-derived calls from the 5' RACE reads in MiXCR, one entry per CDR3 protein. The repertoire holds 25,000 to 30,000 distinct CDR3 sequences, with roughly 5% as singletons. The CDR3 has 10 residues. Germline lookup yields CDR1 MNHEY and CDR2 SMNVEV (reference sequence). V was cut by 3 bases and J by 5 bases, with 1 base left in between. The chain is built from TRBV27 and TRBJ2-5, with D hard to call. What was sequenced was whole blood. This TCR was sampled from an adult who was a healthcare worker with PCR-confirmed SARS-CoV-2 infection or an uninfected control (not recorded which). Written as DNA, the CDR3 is TGTGCCAGCAGTTTGGAGACCCAGTACTTC. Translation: CASSLETQYF.